These 9 T cell receptor beta chains share one sample of origin, sequenced in a study of T cell responses to AZD1222 COVID-19 vaccine. Generated by immunoSEQ multiplex PCR, the TCRdb table keeps only in-frame clones and is missing some. The repertoire holds more than 70,000 clones, with about nine tenths as singletons. This specimen consisted of peripheral blood, obtained on day 0 of AZD1222 vaccination. The receptors were sampled from an adult in good health.

The genes are TRBV12-3 or TRBV12-4 and TRBJ1-5, with D perhaps matching TRBD1 (6 bases). Deletions cut 6 bases from V and 5 bases from J, with 11 bases between. This CDR3 region has 13 residues. This CDR3 is CASSLTGYQPQHF. The CDR3 nucleotides are TGTGCCAGCAGCCTGACAGGCTATCAGCCCCAGCATTTT.

This clone was observed once. V and J are TRBV7-9 and TRBJ2-7; 8 positions match TRBD2. The CDR3 is made up of 15 amino acids. The germline gives CDR1 SEHNR, CDR2 FQNEAQ (reference sequence). The junction had 7 bases not matched to a gene; V was cut back by 5 bases and J by 1 base. CDR3 coding DNA: TGTGCCAGCAGCCCCGGCGGGGGGCCGTCCTACGAGCAGTACTTC. Protein: CASSPGGGPSYEQYF.

J is TRBJ1-2 and V is TRBV12-3 or TRBV12-4; D call uncertain. The CDR3 length is 12 residues. Trimming shortened V by 0 bases and J by 14 bases, and 13 bases separated the two germline ends. The CDR3 DNA reads as TGTGCCAGCAGTTTAGCGGCGGGAAGAGGAACCTTC. Its translation is CASSLAAGRGTF.

In DNA form, the CDR3 reads TGTGCCAGCAGTTACTCGGGCGGGAGGGCCGACAATGAGCAGTTCTTC. Translating it yields CASSYSGGRADNEQFF. The chain combines TRBV6-5 with TRBJ2-1; 9 nucleotides line up with TRBD2. This CDR3 spans 16 amino acids. Germline V gene lookup returns CDR1 MNHEY and CDR2 SVGAGI. The junction had 5 bases not matched to a gene; V was cut back by 0 bases and J by 5 bases.

The rearrangement uses TRBV6-1 and TRBJ1-2, with no clear D. The germline CDR1 and CDR2 sequences are MNHNS and SASEGT. There are 12 residues in the CDR3. Trimming shortened V by 2 bases and J by 8 bases, and 9 bases separated the two germline ends. The CDR3 bases are TGTGCCAGCAGTGAAAATCAAAGGGGCTACACCTTC. Amino acids: CASSENQRGYTF.

The rearrangement uses TRBV7-6 and TRBJ2-1, with TRBD2 matching over 11 bases. The CDR3 spans 15 residues. The ends lost 5 bases at V and 6 bases at J; junction bases unmatched: 6. Germline CDR1 and CDR2: SGHVS and FNYEAQ. CDR3: CASSKLAGEVNEQFF. CDR3 nucleotide sequence: TGTGCCAGCAGCAAACTAGCGGGAGAGGTCAATGAGCAGTTCTTC. Based on the CDR3 plus reference TRBV7-6 and TRBJ2-1, the full variable domain is GAGVSQSPRYKVTKRGQDVALRCDPISGHVSLYWYRQALGQGPEFLTYFNYEAQQDKSGLPNDRFSAERPEGSISTLTIQRTEQRDSAMYRCASSKLAGEVNEQFFGPGTRLTVL.

The J gene is TRBJ2-7, the V gene TRBV4-2; 7 nucleotides align to TRBD2. From germline, CDR1 is LGHNA and CDR2 YNFKEQ. The length of the CDR3 is 18 residues. Germline trimming cut 0 bases from V and 0 bases from J; bases unmatched to any gene: 11. The CDR3 region has the DNA TGTGCCAGCAGCCAAGAGGTTGGGAACCGGGACTACTCCTACGAGCAGTACTTC. Translating gives CASSQEVGNRDYSYEQYF.

The chain recombines TRBV11-3 with TRBJ1-1, with D possibly TRBD1 on 5 matching bases. Per germline, CDR1 SGHNT and CDR2 YENEEA. This CDR3 comprises 14 residues. V was cut by 1 base and J by 4 bases, with 10 bases left in between. The CDR3 DNA is TGTGCCAGCAGCTTAGTTCAGGGTATCACTGAAGCTTTCTTT. Amino acid sequence: CASSLVQGITEAFF. Using reference TRBV11-3 and TRBJ1-1 for the parts outside the CDR3, the full variable domain is EAGVVQSPRYKIIEKKQPVAFWCNPISGHNTLYWYLQNLGQGPELLIRYENEEAVDDSQLPKDRFSAERLKGVDSTLKIQPAELGDSAVYLCASSLVQGITEAFFGQGTRLTVV.

The chain carries TRBV2 and TRBJ2-4; unclear D gene. The germline V and J ends were trimmed by 5 bases and 0 bases, with 11 bases remaining between them. Germline V gene data show CDR1 as SNHLY and CDR2 as FYNNEI. This CDR3 spans 15 amino acids. This CDR3 reads CASSSESLAKNIQYF. The CDR3 nucleotides are TGTGCCAGCAGTAGTGAGAGCCTAGCCAAAAACATTCAGTACTTC.